Below are 10 T cell receptor beta chains sequenced from a single sample in a study of blood T cell repertoires in COVID-19 (dated by TCRdb to about 2020). The library was prepared using the immunoSEQ multiplex PCR assay. TCRdb's version of the immuneACCESS table is confined to in-frame rearrangements and falls short of the full clone set. An unresolved V gene accounts for under half of the shortfall where checked; the remainder is of unknown origin. The sample profile shows fewer than 90,000 clones; 90% to 95% of them were found once. Jointly, the top ten make up less than 5% of the sample. Sequencing input: peripheral blood. Every receptor here comes from a human donor with active COVID-19. The donor label of this sample is uncertain.

The V and J genes are TRBV9 and TRBJ2-5, with 8 bases identical to TRBD1. Trimming cost V 3 bases and J 2 bases; bases outside gene matches: 3. The CDR3 totals 14 residues. Germline V gene sequence: CDR1 SGDLS, CDR2 YYNGEE. Here the CDR3 DNA reads TGTGCCAGCAGCGCCAGGGGGCAGCAAGAGACCCAGTACTTC. Translated: CASSARGQQETQYF.

J is TRBJ2-4 and V is TRBV7-9, with D possibly matching TRBD1 (6 bases). CDR1 is SEHNR, CDR2 FQNEAQ, per germline (reference sequence). The CDR3 is 14 residues long. V gave up 5 bases and J gave up 2 bases, with 10 bases separating them. CDR3 protein: CASSEQGTKNIQYF. The CDR3 nucleotides are TGTGCCAGCAGCGAACAGGGAACCAAAAACATTCAGTACTTC.

The V call is TRBV7-2, the J call TRBJ2-7; 7 positions agree with TRBD1. V dropped 8 bases and J dropped 0; count of bases not matched to a gene: 4. The CDR3 is made up of 13 amino acids. Germline V gene lookup returns CDR1 SGHTA and CDR2 FQGNSA. The CDR3 loop is CASGWDSSYEQYF. The CDR3 DNA follows: TGTGCCAGCGGGTGGGACAGCTCCTACGAGCAGTACTTC.

This chain links TRBV7-9 with TRBJ2-3; D may be TRBD2 (6 bases). This CDR3 is 13 amino acids long. CDR1 and CDR2 (germline): SEHNR, FQNEAQ (reference sequence). The CDR3 DNA sequence: TGTGCTGGGGAGGCGGCGTCCACAGATACGCAGTATTTT. Protein product: CAGEAASTDTQYF.

The CDR3 nucleotides are TGTGCCAGCAGCCGCGGGGGACAGGGGGCCTACGAGCAGTACTTC. Its translation: CASSRGGQGAYEQYF. This rearrangement joins TRBV7-2 to TRBJ2-7; 11 bases are shared with TRBD1. Unmatched junction bases numbered 5, after V lost 5 bases and J lost 2 bases. The CDR3 spans 15 residues. Per the germline V gene, CDR1 is SGHTA and CDR2 is FQGNSA. Variable domain in full (rest from reference TRBV7-2 and TRBJ2-7): GAGVSQSPSNKVTEKGKDVELRCDPISGHTALYWYRQSLGQGLEFLIYFQGNSAPDKSGLPSDRFSAERTGGSVSTLTIQRTQQEDSAVYLCASSRGGQGAYEQYFGPGTRLTVT.

The chain has TRBV7-2 and TRBJ2-5; no clear D gene. CDR1 and CDR2 (germline): SGHTA, FQGNSA. Trimming pared 5 bases from V and 2 bases from J, leaving 9 bases between. The CDR3 contains 13 residues. In DNA, the CDR3 is TGTGCCAGCAGCGGCAGGAATCAAGAGACCCAGTACTTC. It is translated as CASSGRNQETQYF.

The J gene is TRBJ1-5, the V gene TRBV2; the D gene is possibly TRBD1 (6 bases). The CDR3 consists of 14 residues. Per germline, CDR1 SNHLY and CDR2 FYNNEI. Trimming took off 2 bases at V and 4 bases at J, with 9 bases between the two ends. The CDR3 protein is CASSETGQNQPQHF. CDR3 sequence (DNA): TGTGCCAGCAGTGAAACAGGGCAAAATCAGCCCCAGCATTTT.

V and J are TRBV21-1 and TRBJ2-7; the table gives TRBD2 as D, unverified against the DNA. TRBV21-1 is tagged as a pseudogene. CDR3 length equals 14 residues. CDR3 nucleotides: TGTGCCAGCAGCAAAGTGGAGGGGGGGTACGAGCAGTACTTC. It encodes CASSKVEGGYEQYF.

The chain uses TRBV5-4 and TRBJ2-7; 7 positions agree with TRBD2. The V and J ends lost 4 bases and 4 bases, in that order; junction bases with no gene match: 11. The germline CDR1 and CDR2 sequences are SGHNT and YYREEE (reference sequence). The CDR3 spans 15 residues. The CDR3 sequence is CASSTGLGGEYEQYF. In DNA, the CDR3 is TGTGCCAGCAGCACCGGTTTGGGGGGGGAGTACGAGCAGTACTTC.

For the CDR3, the DNA is TGTGCCAGCAGCTTTACTAGCCTGGAGACCCAGTACTTC. Translation: CASSFTSLETQYF. The chain couples TRBV5-4 to TRBJ2-5; possibly TRBD2 for D (6 bases). The V end was cut by 2 bases, the J end by 5 bases, with 10 bases between. The CDR3 covers 13 residues. CDR1 and CDR2 from the germline V gene are SGHNT and YYREEE (reference sequence).